The next 30 T cell receptor beta chains were all read from a single sample in a study of response to subunit inactivated influenza vaccine. Using its own MiXCR run on the RT-PCR reads, TCRdb lists one record per CDR3 protein. The top ten hold roughly 12% of the sample, which has under 200,000 distinct CDR3 sequences, about 11% seen once. This specimen was non-naive T cells sorted from PBMCs, taken roughly 45 days after vaccination. Receptors originate from a man aged 45-65 years who received an inactivated influenza vaccine.

This clonotype was seen only a few times. J is TRBJ1-6 and V is TRBV20-1; possibly TRBD1 for D (6 bases). Germline assignment: CDR1 DFQATT and CDR2 SNEGSKA (reference sequence). V shed 1 base and J shed 8 bases, with 12 bases lying between them. The CDR3 extends over 14 amino acids. The CDR3 sequence is CSARVTGWDSPLHF. Written as DNA, the CDR3 is TGCAGTGCTAGAGTTACAGGGTGGGATTCACCCCTCCACTTT.

The chain is built from TRBV2 and TRBJ1-4; D perhaps matches TRBD1 (5 bases). This CDR3 contains 14 residues. Germline loops: CDR1 SNHLY, CDR2 FYNNEI. Trimming left V 4 bases short and J 8 bases short, with 14 bases between. The CDR3 loop is CASSVGGAREKLFF. The CDR3 coding sequence is TGTGCCAGCAGTGTGGGAGGGGCCCGAGAAAAACTGTTTTTT. The variable domain in full, completed from reference TRBV2 and TRBJ1-4, reads EPEVTQTPSHQVTQMGQEVILRCVPISNHLYFYWYRQILGQKVEFLVSFYNNEISEKSEIFDDQFSVERPDGSNFTLKIRSTKLEDSAMYFCASSVGGAREKLFFGSGTQLSVL.

This clonotype has at least ten counts. The CDR3 here is CSARDRRGGYEQYF. For the CDR3, the DNA is TGCAGTGCTAGGGACCGGAGGGGAGGATACGAGCAGTACTTC. The rearrangement uses TRBV20-1 and TRBJ2-7, with TRBD2 as a possible D gene (6 bases). The V end was cut by 3 bases, the J end by 4 bases, with 16 bases between. CDR1 and CDR2 (germline): DFQATT, SNEGSKA (reference sequence). CDR3 length equals 14 residues.

The chain couples TRBV6-4 to TRBJ1-6; no definite D call. Germline lookup yields CDR1 MRHNA and CDR2 SNTAGT. V was pared by 5 bases and J by 13 bases, with 6 bases between. The CDR3 has 10 amino acids. The CDR3 DNA is TGTGCCAGCAGTACGGAGCCCCTCCACTTT. Amino acid sequence: CASSTEPLHF.

This clonotype was seen only a few times. The CDR3 DNA is TGCGCCAGCAGTCAGGGACTTGGAGGACAATCCTACAATGAGCAGTTCTTC. This gives the protein CASSQGLGGQSYNEQFF. The rearrangement links TRBV4-3 to TRBJ2-1; possible D gene TRBD2, 6 bases. In germline, CDR1 is LGHNA, CDR2 YSLEER. The CDR3 extends over 17 amino acids. Trimming cost V 6 bases and J 1 base, with 19 bases left between them.

Notes on this clonotype: A junction end diverges from the germline sequence, so it may reflect a read error. V usage is TRBV24-1 and J usage is TRBJ2-5; no reliable D call. Germline V gives CDR1 KGHDR, CDR2 SFDVKD. The CDR3 spans 13 residues. The CDR3 DNA sequence: TGTGCCACCAGTGAATTCTGGGAAGAGACCCAGAACTTC. Amino acids: CATSEFWEETQNF.

The V and J genes are TRBV27 and TRBJ1-5; possible D gene TRBD1, 5 bases. CDR3 length: 15 residues. V lost 6 bases, J lost 5 bases, and 17 bases lay in between. Germline V gives CDR1 MNHEY, CDR2 SMNVEV (reference sequence). CDR3 sequence reads: CASRPGPLGDQPQHF. The CDR3 DNA is TGTGCCAGCAGGCCGGGCCCATTGGGGGATCAGCCCCAGCATTTT.

This clonotype was observed a few times. V is TRBV29-1 and J is TRBJ2-5; 9 bases are a match to TRBD2. The CDR3 length is 14 residues. The V segment lost 3 bases and the J segment 5 bases; nucleotides outside the gene matches: 7. Germline V gene lookup returns CDR1 SQVTM and CDR2 ANQGSEA. The CDR3 region is CSVEWLAGLETQYF. Written as DNA, the CDR3 is TGCAGCGTTGAGTGGCTAGCGGGATTGGAGACCCAGTACTTC. Filled out from reference TRBV29-1 and TRBJ2-5, the complete variable domain reads SAVISQKPSRDICQRGTSLTIQCQVDSQVTMMFWYRQQPGQSLTLIATANQGSEATYESGFVIDKFPISRPNLTFSTLTVSNMSPEDSSIYLCSVEWLAGLETQYFGPGTRLLVL.

This clonotype has ten or more counts. The chain has TRBV11-2 and TRBJ1-4, with D perhaps TRBD1 (5 bases). CDR3 length: 15 amino acids. CDR1 and CDR2 from the germline V gene are SGHAT and FQNNGV. The V end was cut by 5 bases, the J end by 5 bases, with 15 bases between. CDR3 in DNA: TGTGCCAGCAGCCTCACCGGGACCAGAAATGAAAAACTGTTTTTT. Translation gives CASSLTGTRNEKLFF.

This clonotype was seen ten or more times. This chain joins TRBV3-1 and TRBJ2-1; 7 positions agree with TRBD2. The CDR3 runs to 16 residues. With V trimmed by 1 base and J by 3 bases, 6 bases remained unmatched. The germline gives CDR1 LGHDT, CDR2 YNNKEL (reference sequence). In nucleotides, the CDR3 is TGTGCCAGCAGCCAAGTCGCCGGGAGGTACTACAATGAGCAGTTCTTC. Its protein product is CASSQVAGRYYNEQFF.

This clonotype has a count of ten or more. V usage is TRBV24-1 and J usage is TRBJ2-2; 10 bases align to TRBD1. The CDR3 spans 17 residues. The V gene's germline CDR1 is KGHDR and CDR2 SFDVKD. The V segment lost 3 bases and the J segment 4 bases; nucleotides outside the gene matches: 7. CDR3 protein: CATSDATGQGFTGELFF. CDR3 nucleotides: TGTGCCACCAGTGATGCCACGGGACAGGGGTTCACCGGGGAGCTGTTTTTT.

This clonotype was seen a few times. The V gene is TRBV6-1, the J gene TRBJ1-3, with no clear D. In germline, CDR1 is MNHNS, CDR2 SASEGT. V dropped 7 bases and J dropped 2 bases, with 12 bases sitting between them. The CDR3 runs to 14 residues. The CDR3 nucleotides are TGTGCCAGCATCGCGGGGATCCCTGGAAACACCATATATTTT. Translating gives CASIAGIPGNTIYF.

This clonotype was counted many times. This chain uses TRBV20-1 with TRBJ2-7; D is uncertain. The CDR3 is made up of 13 amino acids. V shed 3 bases and J shed 0 bases, with 9 bases lying between them. Germline V CDR1 and CDR2: DFQATT, SNEGSKA (reference sequence). The CDR3 spells CSASPTSSYEQYF. In DNA form, the CDR3 reads TGCAGTGCTAGTCCTACCTCCTCCTACGAGCAGTACTTC.

The J gene is TRBJ2-7, the V gene TRBV7-6, with D perhaps matching TRBD1 or TRBD2 (5 bases each). V lost 3 bases and J 6 bases, leaving 9 bases between the germline ends. Germline-derived CDR1 and CDR2 are SGHVS and FNYEAQ. The CDR3 runs to 12 residues. The CDR3 DNA follows: TGTGCCAGCAGCTTTCCAGGGAGCGAGCAGTACTTC. It specifies CASSFPGSEQYF.

This clonotype came up many times. This chain links TRBV5-1 with TRBJ1-2; D remains ambiguous. The length of the CDR3 is 15 residues. Germline V gene sequence: CDR1 SGHRS, CDR2 YFSETQ. V lost 0 bases to trimming and J lost 2 bases, with 11 bases between them. The CDR3 DNA sequence: TGCGCCAGCAGCTTGGCCAATATTGGAAACTATGGCTACACCTTC. This codes for CASSLANIGNYGYTF.

The J gene is TRBJ1-4, the V gene TRBV7-6, with unresolved D. With 4 bases removed from V and 7 bases from J, the gap between germline ends came to 25 bases. The length of the CDR3 is 18 residues. The germline V gene has CDR1 SGHVS and CDR2 FNYEAQ. CDR3 loop: CASSSTSTNLLAGEKLFF. The DNA of the CDR3 is TGTGCCAGCAGCTCCACCTCGACAAATCTCCTAGCCGGTGAAAAACTGTTTTTT.

The V and J genes are TRBV19 and TRBJ2-2, with 13 positions matching TRBD2. The CDR3 has 15 residues. V gave up 5 bases and J gave up 5 bases; unmatched junction bases: 2. Germline V gene data show CDR1 as LNHDA and CDR2 as SQIVND (reference sequence). The CDR3 DNA is TGTGCCAGTAGTCCGACTAGCGGGAGGACCGGGGAGCTGTTTTTT. Its translation is CASSPTSGRTGELFF.

This clonotype was recorded at least ten times. The chain joins TRBV7-2 to TRBJ2-5, with a tentative D call TRBD2 (6 bases). The V end was cut by 2 bases, the J end by 7 bases, with 11 bases between. The CDR3 sequence is 13 residues long. Germline V CDR1 and CDR2: SGHTA, FQGNSA. The CDR3 coding sequence is TGTGCCAGCAGCTTACAAGGGAGGTGGACCCAGTACTTC. It yields the protein CASSLQGRWTQYF.

This clonotype occurred many times. This sequence joins TRBV28 and TRBJ1-4; tentative D call: TRBD1 (5 bases). With 3 bases removed from V and 7 bases from J, the gap between germline ends came to 15 bases. The CDR3 contains 15 residues. CDR1 MDHEN and CDR2 SYDVKM come from the germline V gene. The CDR3 nucleotides read TGTGCCAGCAGTTTCGCAGGGACGGTTGGTGAAAAACTGTTTTTT. This encodes CASSFAGTVGEKLFF.

This clonotype was seen more than once but under ten times. The chain links TRBV7-3 to TRBJ2-1; 9 bases map to TRBD1. Unmatched junction bases numbered 7, after V lost 5 bases and J lost 8 bases. Germline CDR1 is SGHTA and CDR2 is FQGTGA. This CDR3 is built from 14 residues. The CDR3 loop reads CASSAPGQGHEQFF. CDR3 DNA sequence: TGTGCCAGCAGCGCCCCGGGACAGGGTCATGAGCAGTTCTTC.

This clonotype was seen a handful of times. The V gene is TRBV9, the J gene TRBJ2-3; D might be TRBD1 or TRBD2, each matching 5 bases. V was cut by 4 bases and J by 8 bases, with 26 bases left in between. This CDR3 comprises 17 residues. Per germline, CDR1 SGDLS and CDR2 YYNGEE. CDR3 DNA: TGTGCCAGCAGCAAACCAACATGGGGCCAGGACGAGGGTACGCAGTATTTT. Residues: CASSKPTWGQDEGTQYF.

This chain joins TRBV24-1 and TRBJ2-7; D gene ambiguous. Trimming took 4 bases from V and 4 from J, leaving 7 bases between them. Per the germline V gene, CDR1 is KGHDR and CDR2 is SFDVKD. CDR3 length: 12 amino acids. CDR3 nucleotide sequence: TGTGCCACCAGTGAAGACCATTACGAGCAGTACTTC. It codes for CATSEDHYEQYF.

This clonotype has more than one count but fewer than ten. V usage is TRBV3-1 and J usage is TRBJ1-1; a weak D match, TRBD1 (5 bases). The V and J ends lost 7 bases and 1 base respectively, with 10 bases between them. The CDR3 spans 13 residues. CDR1 is LGHDT, CDR2 YNNKEL, per germline (reference sequence). The CDR3 region has the DNA TGTGCCAGCACCCGGACATCGAACACTGAAGCTTTCTTT. It codes for CASTRTSNTEAFF.

The gene calls are TRBV6-1 and TRBJ2-1; 9 bases are shared with TRBD2. Germline V gene data show CDR1 as MNHNS and CDR2 as SASEGT. This CDR3 comprises 16 residues. V lost 4 bases and J lost 3; bases outside the gene matches: 7. The CDR3 protein is CASSASRGGYYNEQFF. As DNA, the CDR3 is TGTGCCAGCAGTGCGTCGCGGGGGGGGTACTACAATGAGCAGTTCTTC.

This clonotype came up many times. The chain uses TRBV3-1 and TRBJ1-5, with D perhaps TRBD1 (6 bases). The CDR3 runs 13 residues. Trimming pared 3 bases from V and 5 bases from J, leaving 8 bases between. Germline CDR1 and CDR2: LGHDT and YNNKEL (reference sequence). CDR3 coding DNA: TGTGCCAGCAGCCAGGACAGTTATCAGCCCCAGCATTTT. This sequence encodes CASSQDSYQPQHF.

There are many counts of this clonotype. V usage is TRBV4-2 and J usage is TRBJ2-5; D remains unclear. CDR1 LGHNA and CDR2 YNFKEQ come from the germline V gene. V was pared by 3 bases and J by 3 bases, with 5 bases between. The length of the CDR3 is 12 residues. DNA for the CDR3: TGTGCCAGCAGCCAGGTAGAAGAGACCCAGTACTTC. Its translation is CASSQVEETQYF.

J is TRBJ1-5 and V is TRBV10-3; possible D gene TRBD1, 6 bases. V gave up 6 bases and J gave up 5 bases, with 14 bases separating them. The CDR3 extends over 14 amino acids. The germline V gene has CDR1 ENHRY and CDR2 SYGVKD. The CDR3 nucleotides read TGTGCCATCAGCAGGACAGCTAGGGATCAGCCCCAGCATTTT. Amino acid sequence: CAISRTARDQPQHF.

This clonotype was detected many times. The chain has TRBV5-1 and TRBJ2-5; 7 nucleotides line up with TRBD1. This CDR3 is 15 amino acids long. Losses at the gene ends were 4 bases for V and 3 bases for J; bases not matched to a gene: 9. Germline V gene data show CDR1 as SGHRS and CDR2 as YFSETQ. In DNA form, the CDR3 reads TGCGCCAGCAGCACAGCCGGGACAGCAGAAGAGACCCAGTACTTC. It yields the protein CASSTAGTAEETQYF.

The V call is TRBV21-1, the J call TRBJ2-7; TRBD1, the table's D call, was not compared with the DNA. TRBV21-1 is marked as a pseudogene. This CDR3 has 15 amino acids. The DNA of the CDR3 is TGTGCCAGCAGCCCCCCCACCGGGGGAGCCTACGAGCAGTACTTC. As protein: CASSPPTGGAYEQYF.

This clonotype has more than one count but fewer than ten. The V call is TRBV6-1, the J call TRBJ2-5; D ambiguous. Germline CDR1 MNHNS, CDR2 SASEGT. The CDR3 is 14 residues long. V lost 7 bases to trimming and J lost 5 bases, with 17 bases between them. The CDR3 region has the DNA TGTGCCAGCACCCCGATGAGGATGGGGGAGACCCAGTACTTC. Its translation is CASTPMRMGETQYF.